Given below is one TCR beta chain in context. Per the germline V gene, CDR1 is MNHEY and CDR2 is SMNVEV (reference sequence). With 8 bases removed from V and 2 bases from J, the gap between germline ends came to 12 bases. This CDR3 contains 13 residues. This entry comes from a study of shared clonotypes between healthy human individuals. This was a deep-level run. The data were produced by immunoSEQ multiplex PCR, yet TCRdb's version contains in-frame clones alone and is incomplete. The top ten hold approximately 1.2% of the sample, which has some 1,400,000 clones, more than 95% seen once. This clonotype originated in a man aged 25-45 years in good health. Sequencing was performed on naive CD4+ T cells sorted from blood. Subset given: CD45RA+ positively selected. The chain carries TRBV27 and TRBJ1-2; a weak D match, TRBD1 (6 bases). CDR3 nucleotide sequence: TGTGCCAGCGAGGGGGGCGGGAACTATGGCTACACCTTC. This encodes CASEGGGNYGYTF.